This passage covers 15 T cell receptor beta chains from one sample sequenced in a study of cytomegalovirus exposure and HLA in healthy donors. Use of 60 Vbeta and 13 Jbeta primers characterized the PCR. Assay: immunoSEQ multiplex PCR; the TCRdb copy retains only in-frame clones and omits some. In the table there are more than 90,000 clones, more than 70% of which are singletons. Sequencing was carried out using PBMCs. Receptors were obtained from a female donor in good health and CMV-seronegative.

This clone appeared a few times. The V gene is TRBV10-3, the J gene TRBJ2-5; 10 nucleotides match TRBD2. Germline V gene lookup returns CDR1 ENHRY and CDR2 SYGVKD. The CDR3 contains 14 residues. The J segment lost 3 bases and the V segment lost 6 bases, leaving 4 bases of the junction unmatched. CDR3 protein: CAISSGREKETQYF. DNA for the CDR3: TGTGCCATCAGCAGCGGGAGGGAAAAAGAGACCCAGTACTTC.

As to this clone: A junction end diverges from the germline sequence, so it may reflect a read error. V and J are TRBV7-7 and TRBJ2-5, with 8 bases lining up with TRBD1. Per germline, CDR1 SSHAT and CDR2 FNYEAQ (reference sequence). The CDR3 covers 14 residues. The CDR3 loop reads CASSSGQGGETQYF. The DNA of the CDR3 is TGTGCTAGCAGCTCTGGACAGGGTGGGGAGACCCAGTACTTC.

The gene calls are TRBV10-1 and TRBJ2-7, with 11 bases matching TRBD1. Trimming removed 6 bases from V and 3 bases from J; junction bases left unmatched: 4. The length of the CDR3 is 14 residues. CDR1 WNHNN and CDR2 SYGVQD come from the germline V gene (reference sequence). This chain's CDR3 is CASSAGTGGYEQYF. The CDR3 DNA reads TGCGCCAGCAGCGCCGGGACAGGGGGCTACGAGCAGTACTTC.

The sample holds one count of this clone. The junction differs from germline at one of its ends, possibly a read error. This sequence joins TRBV20-1 and TRBJ2-7; perhaps TRBD1 as D (5 bases). CDR1 and CDR2 from the germline V gene are DFQATT and SNEGSKA (reference sequence). The CDR3 has 11 amino acids. CDR3 DNA sequence: TGCAGTGCTCAACAGGCCTACGGGCAGTACTTC. This sequence encodes CSAQQAYGQYF.

This clone was detected only a few times. The chain uses TRBV4-1 and TRBJ2-7, with D possibly being TRBD1 (6 bases). Per germline, CDR1 MGHRA and CDR2 YSYEKL. The V and J ends lost 1 base and 5 bases respectively, with 12 bases between them. The CDR3 sequence is 14 residues long. CDR3 loop: CASSQGRGSDEQYF. For the CDR3, the DNA is TGCGCCAGCAGCCAAGGCAGGGGAAGCGACGAGCAGTACTTC.

J is TRBJ1-2 and V is TRBV27, with 7 bases aligning to TRBD1. V gave up 8 bases and J gave up 8 bases; unmatched junction bases: 8. This CDR3 has 12 residues. Germline V gives CDR1 MNHEY, CDR2 SMNVEV (reference sequence). The CDR3 bases are TGTGCCAGCCGAGGGGACAGCTGGGGCTACACCTTC. Its protein is CASRGDSWGYTF.

J is TRBJ2-7 and V is TRBV5-4, with no clear D. Germline lookup yields CDR1 SGHNT and CDR2 YYREEE (reference sequence). The CDR3 totals 13 residues. V was cut by 1 base and J by 0 bases, with 5 bases left in between. The CDR3 nucleotides read TGTGCCAGCAGCTTGCCCAGCTCCTACGAGCAGTACTTC. This sequence encodes CASSLPSSYEQYF.

This clone was detected a few times. The chain uses TRBV14 and TRBJ2-7; 15 bases agree with TRBD2. Germline loops: CDR1 SGHDN, CDR2 FVKESK. Trimming took 9 bases from V and 7 from J; bases not matched to a gene: 7. There are 14 residues in the CDR3. CDR3: CASGTSGGPGEQYF. The DNA of the CDR3 is TGTGCCAGTGGGACTAGCGGGGGGCCCGGGGAGCAGTACTTC.

The chain uses TRBV6-6 and TRBJ1-1, with TRBD1 matching over 10 bases. Germline CDR1 MNHNY, CDR2 SVGAGI (reference sequence). There are 14 residues in the CDR3. With V trimmed by 4 bases and J by 4 bases, 3 bases remained unmatched. The CDR3 loop reads CASSFGQGGTEAFF. The CDR3 nucleotides are TGTGCCAGCAGTTTCGGACAGGGGGGCACTGAAGCTTTCTTT.

This clone was detected once. This chain joins TRBV18 and TRBJ1-1; TRBD1 matches at 10 bases. The CDR3 extends over 16 amino acids. Trimming at V came to 1 base and at J to 6 bases, leaving 8 bases not matched to a gene. Looked up from germline, CDR1 is KGHSH and CDR2 is LQKENI. The CDR3 DNA sequence: TGTGCCAGCTCACCACTACAACAGGGGACAGGGGCTGAAGCTTTCTTT. As protein: CASSPLQQGTGAEAFF.

The V call is TRBV7-8, the J call TRBJ2-1; weak D call: TRBD2 (6 bases). Germline V gene data show CDR1 as SGHVS and CDR2 as FQNEAQ. This CDR3 comprises 11 residues. V lost 6 bases, J lost 8 bases, and 8 bases lay in between. The CDR3 DNA reads as TGTGCCAGCAGGACTAGGGATGAGCAGTTCTTC. Residues: CASRTRDEQFF.

The chain combines TRBV30 with TRBJ2-5; TRBD1 aligns across 9 bases. J lost 5 bases, V lost 3 bases, and 4 bases had no gene match. The V gene's germline CDR1 is GTSNPN and CDR2 SVGIG (reference sequence). The CDR3 is 13 residues long. CDR3 protein: CAWRQGAGETQYF. In DNA form, the CDR3 reads TGTGCCTGGAGACAGGGGGCGGGCGAGACCCAGTACTTC.

CDR3 amino acids: CASSPHRDRVPYEQYF. Written as DNA, the CDR3 is TGTGCCAGTAGTCCCCACCGGGACAGGGTCCCCTACGAGCAGTACTTC. This chain uses TRBV19 with TRBJ2-7; TRBD1 matches at 9 bases. Germline loops: CDR1 LNHDA, CDR2 SQIVND (reference sequence). This CDR3 spans 16 amino acids. The J segment lost 2 bases and the V segment lost 5 bases, leaving 10 bases of the junction unmatched.

The V gene is TRBV14, the J gene TRBJ1-3, with 8 positions matching TRBD1. V was clipped by 1 base and J by 0 bases; unmatched bases: 5. Germline values: CDR1 SGHDN, CDR2 FVKESK. The CDR3 has 17 residues. The CDR3 region is CASSQGQGMSSGNTIYF. For the CDR3, the DNA is TGTGCCAGCAGCCAAGGACAGGGGATGAGCTCTGGAAACACCATATATTTT. Combining the CDR3 with reference TRBV14 and TRBJ1-3 gives the whole variable domain EAGVTQFPSHSVIEKGQTVTLRCDPISGHDNLYWYRRVMGKEIKFLLHFVKESKQDESGMPNNRFLAERTGGTYSTLKVQPAELEDSGVYFCASSQGQGMSSGNTIYFGEGSWLTVV.

As concerns this clone: Germline is not matched at one junction end, which may reflect a read error. The chain carries TRBV7-7 and TRBJ1-2; 7 bases map to TRBD1. Germline values: CDR1 SSHAT, CDR2 FNYEAQ (reference sequence). The CDR3 consists of 13 residues. The CDR3 DNA is TGTGCTAGCAGATCCCGGGACAGCTATGGCTACACCTTC. This codes for CASRSRDSYGYTF.